This T cell receptor beta chain was sequenced during a study of neurological immune-mediated disorders. The study's findings and limits: Multiple sclerosis patients had less TCR clonal expansion than even healthy controls, unlike HTLV-1-associated myelopathy. The absence of shared CDR3 amino acid sequences among expanded clones across subjects suggests private repertoires in all groups.

There are many counts of this clonotype. What it recognizes is unknown. cDNA was made by 5'RACE with 10-nucleotide random UMIs. TCRdb reprocessed the 5' RACE reads via MiXCR and lists one record per CDR3 protein. The profile shows about 38,000 distinct CDR3 sequences, roughly 5% of them singletons. CDR3 length: 13 amino acids. V shed 5 bases and J shed 5 bases, with 10 bases lying between them. Germline V gene sequence: CDR1 MNHEY, CDR2 SVGAGI. The sorted libraries drew on roughly 1 million T cells that were CD4+ or CD8+. The sequenced material came from CD4+ T cells from blood. This TCR derives from a man between 18 and 29 years old in good health. This chain connects TRBV6-5 to TRBJ1-5; D is possibly TRBD1 (6 bases). The CDR3 sequence is CASSVDSHQPQHF. CDR3 DNA: TGTGCCAGCAGTGTGGACAGCCATCAGCCCCAGCATTTT.